Below, one TCR beta chain is given with its context. Antigen unknown. The V end lost 0 bases, the J end lost 1 base, and 9 bases lay between the germline ends. There are 15 residues in the CDR3. Germline V gene lookup returns CDR1 GTSNPN and CDR2 SVGIG (reference sequence). The sample is drawn from a study of regulatory and conventional T cells in RAG deficiency. The study, taken as a whole, reports: In Omenn syndrome, Treg and Tconv repertoires overlapped >90%. Treg unique TCR beta sequences were about 100-fold fewer in Omenn syndrome and CID/AS patients than controls. In Omenn syndrome, sorted "Tregs" may be peripherally activated cells.

Clones were sequenced by immunoSEQ multiplex PCR, and TCRdb holds only the in-frame ones, with some missing. Of some 22,000 clones listed, about 92% are singletons. Blood CD4+ CD25-low CD127-high conventional T cells supplied the genomic DNA template. The data were also submitted as part of a second study, on regulatory T cells. That report notes: Primers: 52 TRBV forward and 13 TRBJ reverse. In patients, unique TRB V-J pairs were restricted and V/J usage skewed, especially in Tregs.

Sample: CD4+ T cells sorted from blood. The clonotype was recovered from a human donor in good health. The chain employs TRBV30 and TRBJ2-2; the D gene is possibly TRBD2 (6 bases). CDR3 protein: CAWSVGSGNTGELFF. CDR3 nucleotide sequence: TGTGCCTGGAGTGTGGGTAGCGGGAACACCGGGGAGCTGTTTTTT.